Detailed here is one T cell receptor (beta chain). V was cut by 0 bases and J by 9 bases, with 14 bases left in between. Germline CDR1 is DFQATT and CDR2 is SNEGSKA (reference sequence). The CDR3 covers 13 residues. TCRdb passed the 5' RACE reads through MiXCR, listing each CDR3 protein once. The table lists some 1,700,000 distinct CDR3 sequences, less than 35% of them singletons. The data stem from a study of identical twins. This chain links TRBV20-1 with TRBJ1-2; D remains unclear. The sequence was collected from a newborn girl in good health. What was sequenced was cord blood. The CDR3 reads CSARDPPTNRYTF. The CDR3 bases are TGCAGTGCTAGAGATCCCCCAACCAATCGCTACACCTTC.